This note documents a single T cell receptor beta chain sequence. No antigen is known for it. The CDR3 runs to 15 residues. The germline CDR1 and CDR2 sequences are SGHTA and FQGNSA. The V end was cut by 5 bases, the J end by 2 bases, with 15 bases between. This table comes from immunoSEQ multiplex PCR, and its TCRdb copy is limited to in-frame clones, with some not included. The table shows approximately 100,000 clones, with about 90% occurring only once. This specimen comes from a study of T cell responses to AZD1222 COVID-19 vaccine. Study-level results: Seropositive at baseline were only a handful of AZD1222 recipients. With dominance at 160-218 and 743-854, vaccine-associated CD4 TCRs spanned spike. Regions left unmutated in variants are reportedly the target of nearly half of spike-specific TCRs. Possibly, clonal diversity was underestimated; donors were largely white British and included more females.

The chain carries TRBV7-2 and TRBJ1-2, with a tentative D call TRBD1 (6 bases). The source is an adult who received the AZD1222 COVID-19 vaccine. Sequences were derived from peripheral blood, sampled 28 days after the second AZD1222 dose. CDR3 nucleotides: TGTGCCAGCAGCAGAGGGGGGACTACGAACTATGGCTACACCTTC. Translated, it gives CASSRGGTTNYGYTF.